Listed below are T cell receptor beta chains from one sample, sequenced in a study of T cells in Graves' hyperthyroidism and ophthalmopathy. TCRdb reanalysed the multiplex PCR reads using MiXCR and keeps one entry per CDR3 protein. The data contain hundreds of thousands of distinct CDR3 sequences, around 40% of them singletons. The material sequenced was blood. Receptor source: a woman aged 35 to 49 with Graves' hyperthyroidism. The CDR3 runs from the conserved cysteine through the conserved F or W. The order of the fields is clone size, V gene, J gene, D gene, CDR3 protein, CDR3 DNA. A D gene is named only where the DNA matches it firmly. Only some rows state a clone size, as once, few, many or a class for expanded clones.

many	TRBV20-1	TRBJ2-5	TRBD2	CSAMGLAGEGETQYF	TGCAGTGCTATGGGGCTAGCGGGAGAGGGAGAGACCCAGTACTTC
many	TRBV7-2	TRBJ1-3	.	CASSPGVTSGNTIYF	TGTGCCAGCAGTCCGGGAGTCACCTCTGGAAACACCATATATTTT
.	TRBV12-3/TRBV12-4	TRBJ1-3	.	CASSTTQGLWGDTIYF	TGTGCCAGCAGTACCACACAGGGACTGTGGGGAGACACCATATATTTT
once	TRBV6-5	TRBJ1-5	TRBD1	CASRTGGISNQPQHF	TGTGCCAGCAGGACAGGGGGGATTAGCAATCAGCCCCAGCATTTT
.	TRBV6-5	TRBJ2-7	.	CASSYASEQYF	TGTGCCAGCAGTTACGCCAGCGAGCAGTACTTC
.	TRBV7-8	TRBJ2-3	.	CASSLRTKTDTQYF	TGTGCCAGCAGCTTAAGGACTAAAACAGATACGCAGTATTTT
many	TRBV29-1	TRBJ2-7	.	CSVVTYGSRYEQYF	TGCAGCGTTGTAACTTACGGCAGCCGCTACGAGCAGTACTTC
.	TRBV19	TRBJ1-1	.	CASSAQGGAITEAFF	TGTGCCAGTAGTGCCCAAGGGGGGGCCATCACTGAAGCTTTCTTT
few	TRBV13	TRBJ1-1	.	CASSPVKGRSEAFF	TGTGCCAGCAGCCCGGTTAAGGGACGCTCTGAAGCTTTCTTT
many	TRBV24-1	TRBJ1-5	.	CATSEGGGNQPQHF	TGTGCCACCAGTGAGGGTGGTGGCAATCAGCCCCAGCATTTT
.	TRBV24-1	TRBJ2-5	.	CATSETGQAEETQYF	TGTGCCACCAGTGAGACAGGACAAGCGGAAGAGACCCAGTACTTC
.	TRBV5-1	TRBJ2-3	.	CASSVEGSGTDTQYF	TGCGCCAGCAGCGTGGAAGGTTCAGGCACAGATACGCAGTATTTT
.	TRBV7-2	TRBJ2-5	.	CASSLQAVGETQYF	TGTGCCAGCAGCTTACAAGCGGTCGGAGAGACCCAGTACTTC
many	TRBV7-9	TRBJ2-2	TRBD1	CASSDTGGLNTGELFF	TGTGCCAGCAGCGATACAGGGGGCTTGAACACCGGGGAGCTGTTTTTT
.	TRBV6-6	TRBJ1-6	.	CASGPTVSSYNSPLHF	TGTGCCAGCGGCCCGACAGTTAGCTCCTATAATTCACCCCTCCACTTT
many	TRBV6-4	TRBJ1-2	.	CASSEQLGYGYTF	TGTGCCAGCAGTGAACAGCTCGGCTATGGCTACACCTTC
many	TRBV15	TRBJ1-2	.	CATSRDGVGYGYTF	TGTGCCACCAGCAGAGATGGTGTCGGCTATGGCTACACCTTC
.	TRBV29-1	TRBJ2-7	TRBD2	CSLTSRGEQYF	TGCAGCTTGACTAGCCGGGGCGAGCAGTACTTC
few	TRBV5-6	TRBJ1-5	.	CASSLGDWRGNQPQHF	TGTGCCAGCAGCTTGGGGGACTGGAGGGGCAATCAGCCCCAGCATTTT
few	TRBV9	TRBJ2-2	.	CASSVGGHTGELFF	TGTGCCAGCAGCGTAGGCGGCCACACCGGGGAGCTGTTTTTT
many	TRBV19	TRBJ1-2	.	CASSISVYGYTF	TGTGCCAGTAGTATTTCCGTCTATGGCTACACCTTC
many	TRBV14	TRBJ1-2	.	CASSLLSPDGYTF	TGTGCCAGCAGCCTCCTCTCACCGGATGGCTACACCTTC
many	TRBV7-2	TRBJ1-2	.	CASSWDGDYGYTF	TGTGCCAGCAGCTGGGACGGTGACTATGGCTACACCTTC
few	TRBV7-2	TRBJ2-5	TRBD1	CASSPGGTGGRGTQYF	TGTGCCAGCAGCCCCGGAGGGACAGGCGGTCGTGGGACCCAGTACTTC